Listed below are T cell receptor beta chains from one sample, sequenced in a study of response to subunit inactivated influenza vaccine. MiXCR was run by TCRdb on the RT-PCR reads, yielding one entry per CDR3 protein. The sample contains fewer than 600,000 distinct CDR3 sequences, roughly 7.9% of which appear only once. Source: PBMCs from blood, taken about 23 months after vaccination. These receptors came from a man between 50 and 69 years old who received an inactivated influenza vaccine. CDR3s include the opening cysteine and the closing phenylalanine or tryptophan. The D gene is left open where the match is weak. Some rows have no size entry. The others give once, few or many, or a class for an expanded clone.

cdr3_nt cdr3_aa d_call clone_size v_call cdr3_length j_call
TGCAGCGTTGATACTAGCGGGAGTTCAGATACGCAGTATTTT CSVDTSGSSDTQYF TRBD2 - TRBV29-1 14 TRBJ2-3
TGTGCCAGCAGCAGACGACAGGGGGCTAACTATGGCTACACCTTC CASSRRQGANYGYTF TRBD1 - TRBV11-1 15 TRBJ1-2
TGCAGTGCTATCGGTCCCATACAGGGAGCGGGCACAGATACGCAGTATTTT CSAIGPIQGAGTDTQYF - - TRBV20-1 17 TRBJ2-3
TGCGCCAGCAGCATTCAGGGGGTCACCGGGGAGCTGTTTTTT CASSIQGVTGELFF TRBD1 few TRBV5-1 14 TRBJ2-2
TGTGCCAGCAGCTTACTCGTTAGCGGAAACTCCTACAATGAGCAGTTCTTC CASSLLVSGNSYNEQFF - many TRBV7-6 17 TRBJ2-1
TGTGCCAGCAGCTTTCTCGGGAGTAGCACAGATACGCAGTATTTT CASSFLGSSTDTQYF - many TRBV5-4 15 TRBJ2-3
TGCGCCAGCAGCTTGGAGCAGGGTAGTAATCAGCCCCAGCATTTT CASSLEQGSNQPQHF - many TRBV5-1 15 TRBJ1-5
TGTGCCAGCACCCCGGCGGCTGAAGCTTTCTTT CASTPAAEAFF - many TRBV7-9 11 TRBJ1-1
TGCAGTGCTAGTTCTCTACCAGAGGGAGAGACCCAGTACTTC CSASSLPEGETQYF - - TRBV20-1 14 TRBJ2-5
TGTGCCAGCAGGACAGACAGAGGCACAGATACGCAGTATTTT CASRTDRGTDTQYF - - TRBV6-2/TRBV6-3 14 TRBJ2-3
TGCAGTGCTAGATCGCTAGCGGGAGGAAGTTTTAATGAGCAGTTCTTC CSARSLAGGSFNEQFF TRBD2 - TRBV20-1 16 TRBJ2-1
TGTGCCATCAGGTCCGGGACATCGAACACTGAAGCTTTCTTT CAIRSGTSNTEAFF - - TRBV10-3 14 TRBJ1-1
TGCGCCAGCAGCTTGCACGGGACAGGATTCTATGGCTACACCTTC CASSLHGTGFYGYTF TRBD1 few TRBV4-3 15 TRBJ1-2
TGTGCCAGCAGTTTTACCACAGATACGCAGTATTTT CASSFTTDTQYF - many TRBV12-3/TRBV12-4 12 TRBJ2-3
TGTGCCAGCAGTTTCTTGGGCAGCGGGTCCGGGGAGCTGGTTTTT CASSFLGSGSGELVF - - TRBV28 15 TRBJ2-2
TGCAGTGCGCAGACTGGACAGGGGTACAATGAGCAGTTCTTC CSAQTGQGYNEQFF TRBD1 many TRBV20-1 14 TRBJ2-1
TGTGCCAGTAGTACCTCGGCCTCTGGGGCCAACGTCCTGACTTTC CASSTSASGANVLTF - few TRBV19 15 TRBJ2-6